The 26 T cell receptor beta chains below all came from one sample that was sequenced in a study of cytomegalovirus exposure and HLA in healthy donors. The PCR made use of 60 Vbeta and 13 Jbeta primers. Measured with immunoSEQ multiplex PCR; TCRdb has only the in-frame clones, and not every one. Of 85,000 to 130,000 clones listed, over 70% are singletons. The sample taken for sequencing was PBMCs. Source of these receptors: a boy aged 5-17 years in good health and CMV-seronegative.

The genes are TRBV2 and TRBJ2-3, with D perhaps TRBD1 (5 bases). The V gene's germline CDR1 is SNHLY and CDR2 FYNNEI. V was shortened by 10 bases and J by 5 bases, with 19 bases between the two germline ends. The CDR3 length is 14 residues. As DNA, the CDR3 is TGTGCCACCATGACAGACCCGAGGAGAGATACGCAGTATTTT. Encoded protein: CATMTDPRRDTQYF.

The genes are TRBV5-1 and TRBJ2-7; the match to TRBD1 covers 10 bases. This CDR3 is 15 amino acids long. V lost 4 bases, J lost 4 bases, and 8 bases stayed unmatched. CDR1 and CDR2 from the germline V gene are SGHRS and YFSETQ. The CDR3 nucleotides are TGCGCCAGCAGCCTACCCGGGACAGGGGAGTACGAGCAGTACTTC. Its protein product is CASSLPGTGEYEQYF.

The chain employs TRBV30 and TRBJ2-7, with 9 bases identical to TRBD2. V was pared by 2 bases and J by 3 bases, with 11 bases of the junction left unmatched. This CDR3 has 16 residues. Germline CDR1 reads GTSNPN; CDR2 reads SVGIG (reference sequence). The DNA of the CDR3 is TGTGCCTGGAGTACACCATGGGGACTAGCTTTCTACGAGCAGTACTTC. Protein product: CAWSTPWGLAFYEQYF. The full variable domain, with the rest looked up from reference TRBV30 and TRBJ2-7, is SQTIHQWPATLVQPVGSPLSLECTVEGTSNPNLYWYRQAAGRGLQLLFYSVGIGQISSEVPQNLSASRPQDRQFILSSKKLLLSDSGFYLCAWSTPWGLAFYEQYFGPGTRLTVT.

This clone showed up just a few times. This chain connects TRBV6-5 to TRBJ1-1, with D unclear. Germline lookup yields CDR1 MNHEY and CDR2 SVGAGI. Trimming cost V 5 bases and J 0 bases, with 7 bases left between them. The CDR3 spans 13 residues. As DNA, the CDR3 is TGTGCCAGCAGTCGTTTTATGAACACTGAAGCTTTCTTT. Translated: CASSRFMNTEAFF.

The chain is built from TRBV28 and TRBJ2-6; the D gene is possibly TRBD1 (5 bases). Germline V gene lookup returns CDR1 MDHEN and CDR2 SYDVKM. The CDR3 has 16 amino acids. Trimming removed 2 bases from V and 0 bases from J, with 8 bases in between. The DNA of the CDR3 is TGTGCCAGCAGTTTAGATGGGGCCTCTGGGGCCAACGTCCTGACTTTC. Amino acids: CASSLDGASGANVLTF.

This clone was seen once. V gene TRBV7-6 combines with J gene TRBJ2-7; tentatively, D is TRBD1 (6 bases). The CDR3 covers 17 residues. The V and J ends lost 1 base and 0 bases respectively, with 16 bases between them. The germline gives CDR1 SGHVS, CDR2 FNYEAQ. In DNA, the CDR3 is TGTGCCAGCAGCTTAGATTTCAGGGGTGGAAGCTCCTACGAGCAGTACTTC. Amino acids: CASSLDFRGGSSYEQYF.

The genes are TRBV5-1 and TRBJ2-3; no reliable D call. Germline V gives CDR1 SGHRS, CDR2 YFSETQ. V lost 0 bases to trimming and J lost 0 bases, with 5 bases between them. CDR3 length: 14 residues. CDR3 nucleotides: TGCGCCAGCAGCTTGGCCTCTAGCACAGATACGCAGTATTTT. Its translation is CASSLASSTDTQYF. Complete variable domain (other parts from reference TRBV5-1 and TRBJ2-3): KAGVTQTPRYLIKTRGQQVTLSCSPISGHRSVSWYQQTPGQGLQFLFEYFSETQRNKGNFPGRFSGRQFSNSRSEMNVSTLELGDSALYLCASSLASSTDTQYFGPGTRLTVL.

This rearrangement joins TRBV6-6 to TRBJ2-7, with a possible D match to TRBD1 (7 bases). The CDR3 consists of 15 residues. Between the trimmed V and J ends, which lost 0 bases and 6 bases, there was a span of 15 bases. Looked up from germline, CDR1 is MNHNY and CDR2 is SVGAGI (reference sequence). CDR3 sequence: CASSYSTRGPGEQYF. CDR3 nucleotides: TGTGCCAGCAGTTACTCGACTAGGGGGCCGGGCGAGCAGTACTTC.

The rearrangement joins TRBV28 to TRBJ1-3; 12 bases are a match to TRBD1. The CDR3 is made up of 15 amino acids. J lost 8 bases, V lost 4 bases, and 6 bases had no gene match. Looked up from germline, CDR1 is MDHEN and CDR2 is SYDVKM. CDR3 in amino acids: CASSSWGQGADTIYF. In nucleotides, the CDR3 is TGTGCCAGCAGTTCCTGGGGACAGGGGGCGGACACCATATATTTT.

V and J are TRBV5-6 and TRBJ2-7; D possibly corresponds to TRBD2 (5 bases). Germline values: CDR1 SGHDT, CDR2 YYEEEE. The CDR3 covers 15 residues. Trimming stripped 4 bases from V and 0 bases from J, with 14 bases between. CDR3 protein: CASSPGWALSYEQYF. Here the CDR3 DNA reads TGTGCCAGCAGCCCGGGGTGGGCTCTCTCCTACGAGCAGTACTTC.

The gene calls are TRBV6-5 and TRBJ2-7; TRBD2 aligns across 9 bases. The germline V gene has CDR1 MNHEY and CDR2 SVGAGI. The V segment lost 10 bases and the J segment 0 bases; nucleotides outside the gene matches: 7. CDR3 length equals 14 residues. The CDR3 DNA is TGTGCCACGGGACTAGCCCAAAGCTCCTACGAGCAGTACTTC. It is translated as CATGLAQSSYEQYF.

The rearrangement uses TRBV28 and TRBJ2-1; 7 bases line up with TRBD2. This CDR3 has 13 residues. The V gene's germline CDR1 is MDHEN and CDR2 SYDVKM. After removal of 3 bases from V and 12 bases from J, the junction contained 8 bases not matched to a gene. The CDR3 loop reads CASSFRAGGRQFF. CDR3 nucleotide sequence: TGTGCCAGCAGTTTTAGGGCGGGCGGGAGGCAGTTCTTC.

The chain joins TRBV10-1 to TRBJ1-4, with D hard to call. The CDR3 has 15 residues. Germline values: CDR1 WNHNN, CDR2 SYGVQD (reference sequence). V lost 0 bases and J lost 4, with 9 bases in between. The chain's CDR3 is CASSESGGGNEKLFF. The CDR3 DNA reads as TGCGCCAGCAGTGAGTCCGGCGGTGGTAATGAAAAACTGTTTTTT.

This clone was found a few times. V usage is TRBV2 and J usage is TRBJ1-4; unclear D gene. The CDR3 covers 14 residues. Germline V lookup: CDR1 SNHLY, CDR2 FYNNEI. V was pared by 3 bases and J by 4 bases, with 9 bases between. The CDR3 reads CASSDQAFNEKLFF. DNA for the CDR3: TGTGCCAGCAGTGACCAGGCCTTTAATGAAAAACTGTTTTTT.

The genes are TRBV11-2 and TRBJ1-5; 9 bases are a match to TRBD1. The germline V gene has CDR1 SGHAT and CDR2 FQNNGV. The CDR3 runs 15 residues. The ends lost 5 bases at V and 1 base at J; junction bases unmatched: 3. In nucleotides, the CDR3 is TGTGCCAGCAGCGAAGGGACAGGGAGCAATCAGCCCCAGCATTTT. This codes for CASSEGTGSNQPQHF. Based on the CDR3 plus reference TRBV11-2 and TRBJ1-5, the full variable domain is EAGVAQSPRYKIIEKRQSVAFWCNPISGHATLYWYQQILGQGPKLLIQFQNNGVVDDSQLPKDRFSAERLKGVDSTLKIQPAKLEDSAVYLCASSEGTGSNQPQHFGDGTRLSIL.

The gene calls are TRBV30 and TRBJ1-3; maybe TRBD1 (5 bases). The germline gives CDR1 GTSNPN, CDR2 SVGIG (reference sequence). V was trimmed by 2 bases and J by 2 bases, leaving 10 bases between them. The CDR3 spans 14 residues. The CDR3 DNA is TGTGCCTGGAGTCACGGGGGTCCTGGAAACACCATATATTTT. Translating gives CAWSHGGPGNTIYF.

The chain carries TRBV5-6 and TRBJ1-2, with 8 bases matching TRBD1. This CDR3 comprises 17 residues. With 3 bases clipped from V and 6 bases from J, the junction kept 16 bases outside the gene matches. From germline, CDR1 is SGHDT and CDR2 YYEEEE. For the CDR3, the DNA is TGTGCCAGCAGCTACGACCGCCGGACAGGGAAGGAGAATGGCTACACCTTC. Its protein is CASSYDRRTGKENGYTF.

DNA of the CDR3: TGTGCCAGCAGTTACTCGAATACAGCCGGCGAAGCTTTCTTT. It yields the protein CASSYSNTAGEAFF. The chain uses TRBV6-5 and TRBJ1-1; no reliable D call. The V end lost 0 bases, the J end lost 8 bases, and 13 bases lay between the germline ends. Germline values: CDR1 MNHEY, CDR2 SVGAGI. The CDR3 is 14 residues long.

This clone was seen a handful of times. The chain links TRBV15 to TRBJ1-5; D is possibly TRBD1 (5 bases). V was trimmed by 0 bases and J by 5 bases, leaving 11 bases between them. In germline, CDR1 is LNHNV, CDR2 YYDKDF (reference sequence). This CDR3 has 15 residues. The CDR3 reads CATSRDWGPDQPQHF. The CDR3 DNA reads as TGTGCCACCAGCAGAGACTGGGGCCCGGATCAGCCCCAGCATTTT.

This chain connects TRBV4-3 to TRBJ2-1; D is perhaps TRBD1 (6 bases). The CDR3 extends over 14 amino acids. Trimming stripped 0 bases from V and 4 bases from J, with 7 bases between. Germline loops: CDR1 LGHNA, CDR2 YSLEER. CDR3 in amino acids: CASSQDQGYNEQFF. The CDR3 bases are TGCGCCAGCAGCCAAGATCAGGGGTACAATGAGCAGTTCTTC.

This sequence joins TRBV7-9 and TRBJ2-2, with 7 bases that match TRBD1. The CDR3 covers 14 residues. V shed 4 bases and J 8 bases; nucleotides not matched to a gene: 7. Germline V lookup: CDR1 SEHNR, CDR2 FQNEAQ (reference sequence). The CDR3 sequence: CASSYDRVAGELFF. The CDR3 DNA follows: TGTGCCAGCAGCTATGACAGGGTGGCGGGGGAGCTGTTTTTT.

This clone has a handful of counts. The gene calls are TRBV5-4 and TRBJ1-3, with D maybe TRBD1 (6 bases). The CDR3 is 15 residues long. Looked up from germline, CDR1 is SGHNT and CDR2 is YYREEE (reference sequence). Trimming left V 3 bases short and J 4 bases short, with 14 bases between. The CDR3 region has the DNA TGTGCCAGCAGCTCGGACAGTTTCTCCGGAAACACCATATATTTT. The encoded protein is CASSSDSFSGNTIYF. Full variable domain (outside the CDR3, taken from reference TRBV5-4 and TRBJ1-3): ETGVTQSPTHLIKTRGQQVTLRCSSQSGHNTVSWYQQALGQGPQFIFQYYREEENGRGNFPPRFSGLQFPNYSSELNVNALELDDSALYLCASSSDSFSGNTIYFGEGSWLTVV.

The chain uses TRBV7-9 and TRBJ1-5; D perhaps matches TRBD1 (6 bases). The germline V gene has CDR1 SEHNR and CDR2 FQNEAQ (reference sequence). V lost 3 bases and J 4 bases, leaving 10 bases between the germline ends. This CDR3 is built from 14 residues. Here the CDR3 DNA reads TGTGCCAGCAGCTTCGGACAGAAAAATCAGCCCCAGCATTTT. Its translation: CASSFGQKNQPQHF.

This chain connects TRBV4-2 to TRBJ1-2; D uncertain. The V end was cut by 0 bases, the J end by 5 bases, with 22 bases between. Germline CDR1 reads LGHNA; CDR2 reads YNFKEQ. The CDR3 is made up of 18 amino acids. This CDR3 is CASSQDLGSYASGYGYTF. CDR3 sequence (DNA): TGTGCCAGCAGCCAAGATTTGGGCAGCTACGCCTCCGGTTATGGCTACACCTTC.

Turning to this clone: The germline gene is not matched at one end of the junction; a read error may be the cause. Other DNA sequences in the sample encode the same CDR3. CDR3 in DNA: TGTGCCAGCAGCCTAGACAGGGTAGAGACTGAAGCTTTCTTC. Its protein product is CASSLDRVETEAFF. This chain connects TRBV7-8 to TRBJ1-1; TRBD1 agrees at 7 bases. The CDR3 consists of 14 residues. CDR1 and CDR2 from the germline V gene are SGHVS and FQNEAQ.

The chain combines TRBV6-5 with TRBJ1-1; 8 positions match TRBD1. The CDR3 totals 14 residues. V shed 2 bases and J 4 bases; nucleotides not matched to a gene: 3. The germline CDR1 and CDR2 sequences are MNHEY and SVGAGI. In nucleotides, the CDR3 is TGTGCCAGCAGTTACGGGACAGGAATCACTGAAGCTTTCTTT. This sequence encodes CASSYGTGITEAFF.